These 3 T cell receptor beta chains originate from one sample sequenced in a study of cytomegalovirus exposure and HLA in healthy donors. Primers: 60 Vbeta forward and 13 Jbeta reverse. Some clones are missing from TCRdb's copy, which holds only in-frame ones; the method was immunoSEQ multiplex PCR. Among 100,000 to 150,000 clones listed, approximately 78% were seen once. The sample comprised PBMCs. These receptors were obtained from a man in his thirties or forties in good health and CMV-seropositive.

The chain couples TRBV25-1 to TRBJ2-5, with D perhaps TRBD2 (6 bases). Germline V CDR1 and CDR2: MGHDK, SYGVNS. Trimming cost V 3 bases and J 1 base, with 9 bases left between them. The CDR3 is 14 amino acids. CDR3 coding DNA: TGTGCCAGCAGTGACCGCGGGGCCCAAGAGACCCAGTACTTC. Its protein product is CASSDRGAQETQYF.

A single count supports this clone. V gene TRBV9 combines with J gene TRBJ2-6, with D possibly matching TRBD2 (6 bases). The CDR3 consists of 16 residues. The V end lost 8 bases, the J end lost 4 bases, and 19 bases lay between the germline ends. Germline CDR1 is SGDLS and CDR2 is YYNGEE. The CDR3 region has the DNA TGTGCCAGGCGGGACGGTACGCTTGGCGGGGCCAACGTCCTGACTTTC. It translates to CARRDGTLGGANVLTF.

This clone has just a few counts. The chain carries TRBV9 and TRBJ1-2, with 7 bases aligning to TRBD1. J lost 4 bases, V lost 3 bases, and 6 bases had no gene match. This CDR3 spans 14 amino acids. Germline assignment: CDR1 SGDLS and CDR2 YYNGEE. This CDR3 reads CASSGMRQGYGYTF. The CDR3 DNA sequence: TGTGCCAGCAGCGGAATGAGACAGGGCTATGGCTACACCTTC.